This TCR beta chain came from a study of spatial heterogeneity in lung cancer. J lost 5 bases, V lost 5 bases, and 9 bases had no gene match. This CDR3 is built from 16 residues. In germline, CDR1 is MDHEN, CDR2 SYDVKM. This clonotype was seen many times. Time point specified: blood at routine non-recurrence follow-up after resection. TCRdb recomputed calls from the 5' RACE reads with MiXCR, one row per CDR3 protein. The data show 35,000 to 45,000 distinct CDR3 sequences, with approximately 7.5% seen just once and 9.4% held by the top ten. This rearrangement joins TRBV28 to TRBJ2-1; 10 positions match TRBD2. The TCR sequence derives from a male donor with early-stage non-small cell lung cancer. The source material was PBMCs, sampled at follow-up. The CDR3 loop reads CASSKLSSGGHNEQFF. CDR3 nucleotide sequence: TGTGCCAGCAGTAAGTTATCTAGCGGGGGTCACAATGAGCAGTTCTTC.